This is a list of T cell receptor beta chains from one sample in a study of cytomegalovirus exposure and HLA in healthy donors. The method was immunoSEQ multiplex PCR; TCRdb's version includes in-frame clones alone and lacks a portion of them. The sample contains approximately 39,000 clones, 55% to 75% of which appear only once. The specimen sequenced was PBMCs. These receptors were collected from a man in his thirties or forties in good health and CMV-seronegative. Each CDR3 is given with its conserved first and last residue. The order of the fields is V gene, D gene, J gene, clone size, CDR3 protein, CDR3 DNA. D genes are given only for firm matches. Part of the rows lack a size; the others show once, few, many or a class for expanded clones.

>TRBV28|TRBD1|TRBJ1-5|-
CASRGTGGFQPQHF
TGTGCCAGCCGCGGGACAGGGGGCTTTCAGCCCCAGCATTTT
>TRBV6-5|-|TRBJ1-3|-
CASRSGGSGNTIYF
TGTGCCAGCCGCTCCGGGGGAAGTGGAAACACCATATATTTT
>TRBV7-8|TRBD1|TRBJ2-7|few
CASSPQDRDYEQYF
TGTGCCAGCAGCCCACAAGACAGGGATTACGAGCAGTACTTC
>TRBV4-1|-|TRBJ1-1|-
CASSFVSINTEAFF
TGCGCCAGCAGCTTCGTCTCTATAAACACTGAAGCTTTCTTT
>TRBV9|-|TRBJ1-2|-
CASSLTTGFHGYTF
TGTGCCAGCAGCCTAACAACAGGGTTCCATGGCTACACCTTC
>TRBV14|TRBD1|TRBJ2-7|-
CASSQVRTGTHEQYF
TGTGCCAGCAGCCAAGTCCGGACAGGGACCCACGAGCAGTACTTC
>TRBV7-9|TRBD1|TRBJ1-4|-
CASSLGTGDEKLFF
TGTGCCAGCAGCCTGGGGACAGGGGATGAAAAACTGTTTTTT
>TRBV6-1|-|TRBJ1-1|-
CASSLDPTTEAFF
TGTGCCAGCAGCCTAGACCCAACAACTGAAGCTTTCTTT
>TRBV6-4|-|TRBJ1-1|large
CASSDSYENTEAFF
TGTGCCAGCAGTGACTCCTACGAGAACACTGAAGCTTTCTTT
>TRBV11-2|TRBD1|TRBJ2-5|few
CASSLYSGTGYF
TGTGCCAGCAGCCTCTACTCCGGGACAGGTTACTTC
>TRBV7-2|TRBD2|TRBJ2-3|-
CASSLEGGGVTTDTQYF
TGTGCCAGCAGCCTAGAGGGCGGGGGGGTAACCACAGATACGCAGTATTTT
>TRBV15|TRBD2|TRBJ2-7|few
CATSSTPGGEQYF
TGTGCCACCAGCTCGACGCCGGGAGGGGAGCAGTACTTC
>TRBV5-4|-|TRBJ1-1|-
CASSLKTGANTEAFF
TGTGCCAGCAGCCTAAAGACAGGCGCGAACACTGAAGCTTTCTTT
>TRBV7-9|-|TRBJ2-2|once
CASSARVHTGELFF
TGTGCCAGCAGCGCCCGGGTCCACACCGGGGAGCTGTTTTTT